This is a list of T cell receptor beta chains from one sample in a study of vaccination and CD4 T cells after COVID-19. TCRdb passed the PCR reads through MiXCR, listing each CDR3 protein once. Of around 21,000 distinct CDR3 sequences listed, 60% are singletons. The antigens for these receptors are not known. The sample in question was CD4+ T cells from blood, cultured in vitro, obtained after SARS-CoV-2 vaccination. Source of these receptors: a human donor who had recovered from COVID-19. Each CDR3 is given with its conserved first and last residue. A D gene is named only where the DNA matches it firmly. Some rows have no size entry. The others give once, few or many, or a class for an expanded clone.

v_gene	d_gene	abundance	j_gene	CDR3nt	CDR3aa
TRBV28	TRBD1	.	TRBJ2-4	TGTGCCAGCAGTCAATTAGGGGGCTATGTCAAAAACATTCAGTACTTC	CASSQLGGYVKNIQYF
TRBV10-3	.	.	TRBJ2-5	TGTGCCACCGGTGGTGGGTACCAAGAGACCCAGTACTTC	CATGGGYQETQYF
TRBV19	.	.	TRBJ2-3	TGTGCCAGTAGATCTAGAAGGAGCGGCACAGATACGCAGTATTTT	CASRSRRSGTDTQYF
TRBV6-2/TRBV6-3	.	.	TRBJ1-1	TGTGCCAGCAAACTCTCCGGGGCGCGGAGCACTGAAGCTTTCTTT	CASKLSGARSTEAFF
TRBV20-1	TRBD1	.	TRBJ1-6	TGCAGTGCTAGGCCAGGGGGCGATTCACCCCTCCACTTT	CSARPGGDSPLHF
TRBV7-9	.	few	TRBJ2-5	TGTGCCAGCAGCTTAATGGGGCGAGAGACCCAGTACTTC	CASSLMGRETQYF
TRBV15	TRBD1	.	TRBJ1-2	TGTGCCACCAGCAGAGCTGGGACAGGGGGCAATGGCTACACCTTC	CATSRAGTGGNGYTF
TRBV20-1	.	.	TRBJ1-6	TGCAGTGCTGGGGGCGCGGTCGATTCACCCCTCCACTTT	CSAGGAVDSPLHF
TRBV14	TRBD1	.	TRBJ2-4	TGTGCCAGCAGCCCGGTGACAGGGGCCAAAAACATTCAGTACTTC	CASSPVTGAKNIQYF
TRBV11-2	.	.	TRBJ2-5	TGTGCCAGCAGCTTTGGGGGGTGGGACCAAGAGACCCAGTACTTC	CASSFGGWDQETQYF
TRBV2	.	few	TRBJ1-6	TGTGCCAGCAGTGAAGCAAAGAATTCACCCCTCCACTTT	CASSEAKNSPLHF
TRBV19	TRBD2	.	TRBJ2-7	TGTGCCAGTAGTATAGATAACGGGGGGATGCCTTTCGAGCAGTACTTC	CASSIDNGGMPFEQYF
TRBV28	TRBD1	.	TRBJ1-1	TGTGCCAGCAGTCGGACAGGGGGGAACACTGAAGCTTTCTTT	CASSRTGGNTEAFF
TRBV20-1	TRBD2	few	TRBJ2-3	TGCAGTGCTGACCCCGGACTAGCGGGAGTCCCAGATACGCAGTATTTT	CSADPGLAGVPDTQYF
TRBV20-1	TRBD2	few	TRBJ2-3	TGCAGTGCTAGAGTTGGTAGTAGCGGGATAGATACGCAGTATTTT	CSARVGSSGIDTQYF
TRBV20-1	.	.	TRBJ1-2	TGCAGTGCTAGGGTACAGGGTAGAAAGTATGGCTACACCTTC	CSARVQGRKYGYTF
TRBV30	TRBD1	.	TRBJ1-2	TGTGCCTGGAGTCAAGGACAGGGGAATAACTATGGCTACACCTTC	CAWSQGQGNNYGYTF
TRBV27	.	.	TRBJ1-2	TGTGCCACCCGAGGGAATAACTATGGCTACACCTTC	CATRGNNYGYTF
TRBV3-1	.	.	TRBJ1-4	TGTGCCAGCAGCCAATACAGGGAAAGATTCAACGAAAAACTGTTTTTT	CASSQYRERFNEKLFF
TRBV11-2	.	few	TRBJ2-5	TGTGCCAGCAGCCTATCAACCCAGCAAGGGGCGCTCACCCAGTACTTC	CASSLSTQQGALTQYF
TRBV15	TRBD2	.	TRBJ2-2	TGTGCCACCAGCAGCGGACTAGCGGATCCGGGTGGGGAGCTGTTTTTT	CATSSGLADPGGELFF
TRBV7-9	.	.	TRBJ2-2	TGTGCCAGCAGCCGTTCAGTCGGGATCAATACGAACACCGGGGAGCTGTTTTTT	CASSRSVGINTNTGELFF
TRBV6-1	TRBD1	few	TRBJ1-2	TGTGCCAGCAGCCGGACAGGTCTTGGCTACACCTTC	CASSRTGLGYTF
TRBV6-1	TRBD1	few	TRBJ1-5	TGTGCCAGCAATACCGGGACAGGGAAGAATCAGCCCCAGCATTTT	CASNTGTGKNQPQHF
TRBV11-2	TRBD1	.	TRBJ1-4	TGTGCCAGCAGCGTAACAGGGGTGGGGGACGAAAAACTGTTTTTT	CASSVTGVGDEKLFF
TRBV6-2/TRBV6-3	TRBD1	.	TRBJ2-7	TGTGCCAGCAGCAACCTCCGGGACAGGGTCCACGAGCAGTACTTC	CASSNLRDRVHEQYF
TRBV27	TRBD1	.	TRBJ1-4	TGTGCCAGCAGTCCCGTCTCCGGGACAGCTGAAAAACTGTTTTTT	CASSPVSGTAEKLFF
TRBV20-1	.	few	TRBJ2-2	TGCAGTGCTAGAGGACCGAGTCGTCGGACCGGGGAGCTGTTTTTT	CSARGPSRRTGELFF
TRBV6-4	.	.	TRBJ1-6	TGTGCCAGCTCCCCTAAGGGGACCGCCGGTTCACCCCTCCACTTT	CASSPKGTAGSPLHF
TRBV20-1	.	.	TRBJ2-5	TGCAGTGCTAGAGACTACTCCCAGGGGGAGACCCAGTACTTC	CSARDYSQGETQYF
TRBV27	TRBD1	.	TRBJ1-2	TGTGCCAGCAGTTTAATCCCCGGGACAGACTATGGCTACACCTTC	CASSLIPGTDYGYTF
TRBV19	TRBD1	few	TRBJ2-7	TGTGCCAGTAGTATAACAGGGGACTCCTACGAGCAGTACTTC	CASSITGDSYEQYF
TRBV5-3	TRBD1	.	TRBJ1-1	TGTGCCAGAAGCTCGGGACAGGCCTTTAGCACTGAAGCTTTCTTT	CARSSGQAFSTEAFF
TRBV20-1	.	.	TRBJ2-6	TGCAGTGCTAGCGTGCAGGGTTCCTCTGGGGCCAACGTCCTGACTTTC	CSASVQGSSGANVLTF
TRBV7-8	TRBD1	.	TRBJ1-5	TGTGCCAGCAGATTTAGTACAGGGGATGGCCCCCAGCATTTT	CASRFSTGDGPQHF
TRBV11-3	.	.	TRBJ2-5	TGTGCCAGCAGCTTAGAGGAGACCCAGTACTTC	CASSLEETQYF
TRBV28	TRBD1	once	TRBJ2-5	TGTGCCAGCACCCAAGGACAGGACCAAGAGACCCAGTACTTC	CASTQGQDQETQYF
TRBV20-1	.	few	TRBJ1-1	TGCAGTGCTAGAGATGGGGGTCGGCGTGAAGCTTTCTTT	CSARDGGRREAFF
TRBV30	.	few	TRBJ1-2	TGTGCCTGGAGTGTACTGGGGACTGGTGCTGGCTACACCTTC	CAWSVLGTGAGYTF
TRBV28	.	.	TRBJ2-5	TGTGCCAGCACCCCAGGGGGGCAGGGAGAAGAGACCCAGTACTTC	CASTPGGQGEETQYF
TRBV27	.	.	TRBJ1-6	TGTGCCAGCAGTCCCCTCCTGGGCAGAAGCTCCTATAATTCACCCCTCCACTTT	CASSPLLGRSSYNSPLHF
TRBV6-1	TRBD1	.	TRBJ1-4	TGTGCCAGCAGTGATCGACAGGGGAATGAAAAACTGTTTTTT	CASSDRQGNEKLFF
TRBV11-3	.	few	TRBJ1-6	TGTGCCAGCAGCTTAGGTCCCTGGGGATCTTCACCCCTCCACTTT	CASSLGPWGSSPLHF